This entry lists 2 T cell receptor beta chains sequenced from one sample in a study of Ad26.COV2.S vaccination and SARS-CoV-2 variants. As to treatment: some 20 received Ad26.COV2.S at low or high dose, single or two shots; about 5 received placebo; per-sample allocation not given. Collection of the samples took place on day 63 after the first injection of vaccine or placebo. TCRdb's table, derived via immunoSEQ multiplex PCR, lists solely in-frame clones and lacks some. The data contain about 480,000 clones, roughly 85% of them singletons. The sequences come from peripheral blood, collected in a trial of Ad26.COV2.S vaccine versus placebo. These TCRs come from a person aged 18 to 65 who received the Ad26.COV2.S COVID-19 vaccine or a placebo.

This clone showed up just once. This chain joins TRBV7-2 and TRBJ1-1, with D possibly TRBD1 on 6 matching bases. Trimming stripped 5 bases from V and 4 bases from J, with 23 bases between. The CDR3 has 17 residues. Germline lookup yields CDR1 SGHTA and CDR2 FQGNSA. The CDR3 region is CASSPAGASTSGTEAFF. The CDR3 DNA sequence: TGTGCCAGCAGCCCCGCGGGGGCCTCTACTTCGGGCACTGAAGCTTTCTTT.

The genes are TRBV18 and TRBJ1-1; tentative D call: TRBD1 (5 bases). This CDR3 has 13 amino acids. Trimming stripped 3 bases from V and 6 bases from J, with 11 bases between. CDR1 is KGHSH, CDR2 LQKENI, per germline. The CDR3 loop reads CASSPVQGAEAFF. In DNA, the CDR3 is TGTGCCAGCTCACCCGTTCAGGGTGCTGAAGCTTTCTTT.